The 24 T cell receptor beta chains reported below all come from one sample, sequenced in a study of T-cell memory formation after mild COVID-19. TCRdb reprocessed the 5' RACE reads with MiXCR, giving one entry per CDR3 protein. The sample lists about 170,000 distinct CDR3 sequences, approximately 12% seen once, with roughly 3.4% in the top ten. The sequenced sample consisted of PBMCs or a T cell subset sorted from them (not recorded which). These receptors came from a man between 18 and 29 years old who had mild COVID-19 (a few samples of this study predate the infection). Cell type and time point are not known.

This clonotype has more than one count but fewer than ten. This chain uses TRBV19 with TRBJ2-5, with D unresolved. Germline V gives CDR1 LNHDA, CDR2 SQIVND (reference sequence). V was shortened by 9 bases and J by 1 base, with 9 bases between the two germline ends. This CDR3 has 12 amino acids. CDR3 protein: CASRSRQETQYF. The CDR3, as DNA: TGTGCCAGCCGCAGCCGCCAAGAGACCCAGTACTTC.

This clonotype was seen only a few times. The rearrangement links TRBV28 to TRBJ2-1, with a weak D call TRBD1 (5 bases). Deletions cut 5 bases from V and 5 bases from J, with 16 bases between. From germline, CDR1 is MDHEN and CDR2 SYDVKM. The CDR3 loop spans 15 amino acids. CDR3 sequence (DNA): TGTGCCAGCAGTAGGGGTGGTGGGCCCCACAATGAGCAGTTCTTC. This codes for CASSRGGGPHNEQFF.

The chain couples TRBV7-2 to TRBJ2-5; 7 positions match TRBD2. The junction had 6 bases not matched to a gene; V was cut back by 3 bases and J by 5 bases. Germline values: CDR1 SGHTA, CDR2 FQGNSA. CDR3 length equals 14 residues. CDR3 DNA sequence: TGTGCCAGCAGCTTCAATCGGGGGGAGGAGACCCAGTACTTC. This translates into CASSFNRGEETQYF.

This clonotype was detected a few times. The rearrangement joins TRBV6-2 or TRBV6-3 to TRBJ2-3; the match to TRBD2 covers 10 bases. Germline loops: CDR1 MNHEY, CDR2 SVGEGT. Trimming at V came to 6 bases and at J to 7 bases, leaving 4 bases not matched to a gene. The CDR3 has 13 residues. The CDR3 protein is CASSLAGDNTQYF. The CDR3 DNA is TGTGCCAGCAGCCTAGCGGGAGACAATACGCAGTATTTT.

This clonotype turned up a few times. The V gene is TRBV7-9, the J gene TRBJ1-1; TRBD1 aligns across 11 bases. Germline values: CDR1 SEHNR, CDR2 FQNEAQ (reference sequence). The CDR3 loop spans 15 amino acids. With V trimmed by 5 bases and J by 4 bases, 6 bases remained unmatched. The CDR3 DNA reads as TGTGCCAGCAGCCGGCCGGGACAGGGGGGCACTGAAGCTTTCTTT. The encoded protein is CASSRPGQGGTEAFF.

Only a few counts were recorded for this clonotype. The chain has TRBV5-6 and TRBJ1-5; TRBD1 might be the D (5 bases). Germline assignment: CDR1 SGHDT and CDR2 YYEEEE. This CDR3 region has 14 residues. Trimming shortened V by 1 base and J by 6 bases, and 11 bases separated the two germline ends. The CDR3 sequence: CASSLRGAGQPQHF. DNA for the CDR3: TGTGCCAGCAGCTTGAGGGGCGCCGGTCAGCCCCAGCATTTT.

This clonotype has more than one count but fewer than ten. The CDR3 bases are TGTGCCAGCCGACAGGTTTTGTTGACTGAAGCTTTCTTT. Encoded protein: CASRQVLLTEAFF. The rearrangement joins TRBV28 to TRBJ1-1; D is possibly TRBD1 (6 bases). The V end lost 8 bases, the J end lost 5 bases, and 15 bases lay between the germline ends. Germline V gene lookup returns CDR1 MDHEN and CDR2 SYDVKM. The CDR3 loop spans 13 amino acids.

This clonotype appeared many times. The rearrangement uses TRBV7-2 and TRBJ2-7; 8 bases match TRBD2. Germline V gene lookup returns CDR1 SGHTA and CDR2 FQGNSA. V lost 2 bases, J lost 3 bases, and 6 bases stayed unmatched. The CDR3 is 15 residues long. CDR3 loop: CASSLLSGGNYEQYF. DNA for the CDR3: TGTGCCAGCAGCTTATTGAGCGGGGGAAACTACGAGCAGTACTTC.

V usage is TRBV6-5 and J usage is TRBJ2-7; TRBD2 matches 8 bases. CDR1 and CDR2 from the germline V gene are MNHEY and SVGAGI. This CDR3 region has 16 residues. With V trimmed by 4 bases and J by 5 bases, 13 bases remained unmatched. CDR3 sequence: CASSSRPGGLPHEQYF. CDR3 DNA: TGTGCCAGCAGTTCCCGGCCGGGAGGGCTCCCCCACGAGCAGTACTTC.

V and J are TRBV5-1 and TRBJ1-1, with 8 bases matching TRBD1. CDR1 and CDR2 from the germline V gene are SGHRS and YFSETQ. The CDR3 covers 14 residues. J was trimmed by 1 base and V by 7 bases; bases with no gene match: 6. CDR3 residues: CASGGQGPNTEAFF. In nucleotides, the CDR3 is TGCGCCAGCGGAGGACAGGGACCGAACACTGAAGCTTTCTTT. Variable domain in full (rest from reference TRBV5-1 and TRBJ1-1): KAGVTQTPRYLIKTRGQQVTLSCSPISGHRSVSWYQQTPGQGLQFLFEYFSETQRNKGNFPGRFSGRQFSNSRSEMNVSTLELGDSALYLCASGGQGPNTEAFFGQGTRLTVV.

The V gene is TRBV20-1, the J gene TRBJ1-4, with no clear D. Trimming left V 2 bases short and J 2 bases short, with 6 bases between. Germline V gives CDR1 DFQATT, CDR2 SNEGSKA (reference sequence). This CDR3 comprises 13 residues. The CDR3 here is CSARLGTNEKLFF. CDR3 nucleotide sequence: TGCAGTGCTAGATTGGGGACTAATGAAAAACTGTTTTTT.

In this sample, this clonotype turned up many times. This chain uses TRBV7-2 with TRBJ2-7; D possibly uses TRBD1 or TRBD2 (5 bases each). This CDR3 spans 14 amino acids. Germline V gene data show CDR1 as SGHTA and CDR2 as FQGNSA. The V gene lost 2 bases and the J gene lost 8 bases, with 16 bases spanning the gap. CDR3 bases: TGTGCCAGCAGCTTAACAGGTTGGGGGACCCAGCAGTACGTC. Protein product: CASSLTGWGTQQYV.

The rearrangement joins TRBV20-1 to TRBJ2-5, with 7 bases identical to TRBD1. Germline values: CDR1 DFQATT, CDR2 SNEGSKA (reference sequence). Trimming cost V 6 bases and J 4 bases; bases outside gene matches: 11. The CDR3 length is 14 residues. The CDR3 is CSAGLTGRGETQYF. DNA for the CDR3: TGCAGTGCGGGCCTGACAGGGCGAGGAGAGACCCAGTACTTC.

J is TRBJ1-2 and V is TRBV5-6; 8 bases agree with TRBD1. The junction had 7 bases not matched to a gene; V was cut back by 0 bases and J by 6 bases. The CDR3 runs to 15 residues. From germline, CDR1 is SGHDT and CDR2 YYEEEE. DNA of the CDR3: TGTGCCAGCAGCTTGGCCGGGGGACAGGTTCATGGCTACACCTTC. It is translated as CASSLAGGQVHGYTF. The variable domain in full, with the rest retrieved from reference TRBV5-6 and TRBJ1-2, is DAGVTQSPTHLIKTRGQQVTLRCSPKSGHDTVSWYQQALGQGPQFIFQYYEEEERQRGNFPDRFSGHQFPNYSSELNVNALLLGDSALYLCASSLAGGQVHGYTFGSGTRLTVV.

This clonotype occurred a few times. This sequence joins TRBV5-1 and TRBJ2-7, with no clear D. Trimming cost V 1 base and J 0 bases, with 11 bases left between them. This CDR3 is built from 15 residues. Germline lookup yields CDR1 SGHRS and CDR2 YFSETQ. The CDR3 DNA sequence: TGCGCCAGCAGCTTGCTCGGCGGAAGCTCCTACGAGCAGTACGTC. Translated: CASSLLGGSSYEQYV.

The CDR3 DNA is TGCGCCAGCAGCCAAGGGGGACAGGGAGTAGTTACCGGGGAGCTGTTTTTT. Encoded protein: CASSQGGQGVVTGELFF. The V call is TRBV4-3, the J call TRBJ2-2, with 9 bases identical to TRBD1. Losses at the gene ends were 1 base for V and 5 bases for J; bases not matched to a gene: 8. Germline V lookup: CDR1 LGHNA, CDR2 YSLEER. The CDR3 consists of 17 residues.

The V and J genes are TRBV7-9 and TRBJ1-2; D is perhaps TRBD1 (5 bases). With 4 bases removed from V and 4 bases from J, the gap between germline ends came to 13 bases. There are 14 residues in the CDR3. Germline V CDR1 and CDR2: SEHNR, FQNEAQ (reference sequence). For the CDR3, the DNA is TGTGCCAGCAGCTCCCGGCGGCAGGGCTATGGCTACACCTTC. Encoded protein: CASSSRRQGYGYTF.

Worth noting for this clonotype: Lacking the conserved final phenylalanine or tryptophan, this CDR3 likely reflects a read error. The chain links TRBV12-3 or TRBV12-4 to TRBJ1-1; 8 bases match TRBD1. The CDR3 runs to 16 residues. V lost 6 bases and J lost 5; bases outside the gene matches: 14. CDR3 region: CASSSGQGRGSTEAFS. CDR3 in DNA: TGTGCCAGCAGCTCCGGACAGGGAAGAGGTTCGACTGAAGCTTTCTCT.

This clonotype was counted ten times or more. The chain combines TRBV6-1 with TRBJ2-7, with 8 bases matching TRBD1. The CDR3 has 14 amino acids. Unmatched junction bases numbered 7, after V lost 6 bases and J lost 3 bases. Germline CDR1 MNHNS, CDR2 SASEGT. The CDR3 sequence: CASREDRARYEQYV. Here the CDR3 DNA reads TGTGCCAGCAGGGAGGACAGGGCCCGCTACGAGCAGTACGTC.

CDR3 nucleotide sequence: TGTGCCATCAGTGAGAGGAGCGGGGGGTCCTACGAGCAGTACGTC. It encodes CAISERSGGSYEQYV. The V and J genes are TRBV10-3 and TRBJ2-7; 9 bases match TRBD2. The CDR3 length is 15 residues. V lost 2 bases and J lost 1; bases outside the gene matches: 3. Germline V CDR1 and CDR2: ENHRY, SYGVKD.

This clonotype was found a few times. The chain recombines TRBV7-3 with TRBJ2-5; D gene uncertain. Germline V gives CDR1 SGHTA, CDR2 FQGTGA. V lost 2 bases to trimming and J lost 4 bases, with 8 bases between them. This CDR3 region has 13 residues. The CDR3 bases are TGTGCCAGCAGCTTATTGAGAGGAGAGACCCAGTACTTC. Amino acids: CASSLLRGETQYF. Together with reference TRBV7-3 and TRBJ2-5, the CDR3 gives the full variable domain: GAGVSQTPSNKVTEKGKYVELRCDPISGHTALYWYRQSLGQGPEFLIYFQGTGAADDSGLPNDRFFAVRPEGSVSTLKIQRTERGDSAVYLCASSLLRGETQYFGPGTRLLVL.

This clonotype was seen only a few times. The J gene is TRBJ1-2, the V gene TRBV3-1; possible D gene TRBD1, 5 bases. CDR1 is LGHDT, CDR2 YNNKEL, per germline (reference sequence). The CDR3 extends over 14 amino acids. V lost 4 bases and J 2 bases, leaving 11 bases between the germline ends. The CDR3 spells CASSPQAGNYGYTF. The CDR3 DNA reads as TGTGCCAGCAGCCCCCAGGCAGGGAACTATGGCTACACCTTC.

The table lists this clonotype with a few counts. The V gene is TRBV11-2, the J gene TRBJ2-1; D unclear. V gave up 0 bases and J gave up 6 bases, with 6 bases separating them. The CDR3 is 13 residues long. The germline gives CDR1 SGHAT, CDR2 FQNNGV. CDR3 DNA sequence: TGTGCCAGCAGCTTAGATTTGACCAATGAGCAGTTCTTC. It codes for CASSLDLTNEQFF.

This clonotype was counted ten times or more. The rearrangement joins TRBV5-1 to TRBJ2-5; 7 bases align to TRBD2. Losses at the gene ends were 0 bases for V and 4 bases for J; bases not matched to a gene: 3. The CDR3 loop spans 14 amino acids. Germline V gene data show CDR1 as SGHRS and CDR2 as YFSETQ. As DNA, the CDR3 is TGCGCCAGCAGCTTGGCCAGCGGGGTAGAGACCCAGTACTTC. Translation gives CASSLASGVETQYF.